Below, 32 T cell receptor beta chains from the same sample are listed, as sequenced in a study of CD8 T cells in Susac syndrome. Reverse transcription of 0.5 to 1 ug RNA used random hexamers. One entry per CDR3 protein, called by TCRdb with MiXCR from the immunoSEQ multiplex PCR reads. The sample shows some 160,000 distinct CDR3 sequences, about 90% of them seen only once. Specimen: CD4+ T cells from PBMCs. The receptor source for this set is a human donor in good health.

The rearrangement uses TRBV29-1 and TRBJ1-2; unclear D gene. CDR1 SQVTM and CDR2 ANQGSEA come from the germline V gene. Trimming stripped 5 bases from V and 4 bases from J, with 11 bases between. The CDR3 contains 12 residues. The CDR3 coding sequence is TGCAGCGTTTCACCTTCTTTCTATGGCTACACCTTC. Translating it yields CSVSPSFYGYTF.

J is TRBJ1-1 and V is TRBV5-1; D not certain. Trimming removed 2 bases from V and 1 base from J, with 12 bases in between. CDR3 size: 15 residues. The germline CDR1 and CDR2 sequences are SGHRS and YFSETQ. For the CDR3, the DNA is TGCGCCAGCAGCTTTGACGGCCAGTGGAACACTGAAGCTTTCTTT. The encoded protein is CASSFDGQWNTEAFF.

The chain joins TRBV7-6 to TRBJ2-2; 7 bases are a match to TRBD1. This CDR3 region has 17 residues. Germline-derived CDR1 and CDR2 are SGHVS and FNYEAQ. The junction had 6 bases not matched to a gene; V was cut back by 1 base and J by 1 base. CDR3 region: CASSLGRQGENTGELFF. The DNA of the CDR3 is TGTGCCAGCAGCTTAGGGAGACAGGGAGAGAACACCGGGGAGCTGTTTTTT. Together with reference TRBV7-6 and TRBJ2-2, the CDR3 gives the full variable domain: GAGVSQSPRYKVTKRGQDVALRCDPISGHVSLYWYRQALGQGPEFLTYFNYEAQQDKSGLPNDRFSAERPEGSISTLTIQRTEQRDSAMYRCASSLGRQGENTGELFFGEGSRLTVL.

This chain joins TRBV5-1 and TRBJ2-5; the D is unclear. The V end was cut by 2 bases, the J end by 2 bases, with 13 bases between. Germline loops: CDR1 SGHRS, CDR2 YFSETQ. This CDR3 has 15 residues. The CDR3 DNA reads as TGCGCCAGCAGCTTAACCGATAGCAGTCAAGAGACCCAGTACTTC. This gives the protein CASSLTDSSQETQYF.

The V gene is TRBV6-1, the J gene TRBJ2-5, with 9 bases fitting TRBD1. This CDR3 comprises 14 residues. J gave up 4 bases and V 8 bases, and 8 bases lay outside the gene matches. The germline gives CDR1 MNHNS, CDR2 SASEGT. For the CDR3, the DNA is TGTGCCAGCTCGTCAACAGGGGGCGTAGAGACCCAGTACTTC. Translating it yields CASSSTGGVETQYF.

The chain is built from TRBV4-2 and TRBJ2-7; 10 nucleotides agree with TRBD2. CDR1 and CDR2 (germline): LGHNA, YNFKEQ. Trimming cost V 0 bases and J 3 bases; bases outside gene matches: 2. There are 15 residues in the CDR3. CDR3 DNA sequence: TGTGCCAGCAGCCAAGAATCTAGCGGGAGCTACGAGCAGTACTTC. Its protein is CASSQESSGSYEQYF.

The CDR3 is CSARQGGETQYF. The CDR3 bases are TGCAGTGCTAGACAGGGCGGCGAGACCCAGTACTTC. This sequence joins TRBV20-1 and TRBJ2-5, with TRBD1 as a possible D gene (5 bases). V was shortened by 2 bases and J by 5 bases, with 9 bases between the two germline ends. CDR1 is DFQATT and CDR2 is SNEGSKA in the germline V gene (reference sequence). CDR3 length: 12 residues.

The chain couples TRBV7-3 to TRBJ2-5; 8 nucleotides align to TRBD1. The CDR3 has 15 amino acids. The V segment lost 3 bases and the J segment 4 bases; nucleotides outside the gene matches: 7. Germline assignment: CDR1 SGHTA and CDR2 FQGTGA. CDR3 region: CASSFAGGKVETQYF. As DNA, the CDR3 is TGTGCCAGCAGCTTCGCAGGGGGCAAGGTAGAGACCCAGTACTTC.

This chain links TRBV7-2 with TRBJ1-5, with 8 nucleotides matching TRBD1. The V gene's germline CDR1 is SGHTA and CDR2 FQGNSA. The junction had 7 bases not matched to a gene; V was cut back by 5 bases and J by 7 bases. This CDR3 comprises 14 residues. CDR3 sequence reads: CASSLGQGLQPQHF. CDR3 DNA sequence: TGTGCCAGCAGCCTCGGACAGGGCTTACAGCCCCAGCATTTT.

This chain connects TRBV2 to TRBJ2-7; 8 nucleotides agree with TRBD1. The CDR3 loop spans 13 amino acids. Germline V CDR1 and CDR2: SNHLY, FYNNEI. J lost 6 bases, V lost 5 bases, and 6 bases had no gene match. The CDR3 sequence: CASSPRTGLEQYF. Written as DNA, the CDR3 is TGTGCCAGCAGTCCTCGGACAGGGCTCGAGCAGTACTTC.

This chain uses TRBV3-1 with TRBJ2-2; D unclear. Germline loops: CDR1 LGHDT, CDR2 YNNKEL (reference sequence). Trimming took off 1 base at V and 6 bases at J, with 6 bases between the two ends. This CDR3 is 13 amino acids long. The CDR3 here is CASSQVRAGELFF. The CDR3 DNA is TGTGCCAGCAGCCAAGTCCGGGCCGGGGAGCTGTTTTTT.

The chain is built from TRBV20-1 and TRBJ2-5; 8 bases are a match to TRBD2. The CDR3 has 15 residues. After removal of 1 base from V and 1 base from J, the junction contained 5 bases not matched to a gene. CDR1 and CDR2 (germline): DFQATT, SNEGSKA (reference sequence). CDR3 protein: CSARARSGSQETQYF. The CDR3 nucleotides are TGCAGTGCTAGAGCTCGCAGCGGGAGCCAAGAGACCCAGTACTTC.

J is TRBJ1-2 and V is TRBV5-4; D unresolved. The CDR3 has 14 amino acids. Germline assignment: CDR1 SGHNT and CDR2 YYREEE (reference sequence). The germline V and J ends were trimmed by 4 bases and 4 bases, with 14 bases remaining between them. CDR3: CASSVGLGSYGYTF. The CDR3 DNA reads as TGTGCCAGCAGCGTAGGTTTGGGTTCCTATGGCTACACCTTC.

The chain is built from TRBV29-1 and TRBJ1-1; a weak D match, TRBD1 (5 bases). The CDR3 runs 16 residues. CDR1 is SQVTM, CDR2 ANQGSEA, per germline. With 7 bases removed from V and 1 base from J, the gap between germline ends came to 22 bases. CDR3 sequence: CSAIARDRTSNTEAFF. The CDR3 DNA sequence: TGCAGCGCAATAGCGAGGGACCGCACCTCGAACACTGAAGCTTTCTTT.

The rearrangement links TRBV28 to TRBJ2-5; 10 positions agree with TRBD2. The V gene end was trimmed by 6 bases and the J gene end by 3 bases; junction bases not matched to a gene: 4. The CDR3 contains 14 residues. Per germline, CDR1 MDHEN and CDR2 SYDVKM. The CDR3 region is CASSPGTSEETQYF. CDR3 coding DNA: TGTGCCAGCAGCCCCGGGACTAGCGAAGAGACCCAGTACTTC.

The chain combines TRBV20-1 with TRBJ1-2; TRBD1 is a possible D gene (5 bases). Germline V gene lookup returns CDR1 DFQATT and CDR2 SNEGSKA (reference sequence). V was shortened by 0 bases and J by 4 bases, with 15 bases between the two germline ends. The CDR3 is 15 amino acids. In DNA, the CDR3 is TGCAGTGCTAGAGACTGGGAGGGACTGGTCTATGGCTACACCTTC. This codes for CSARDWEGLVYGYTF.

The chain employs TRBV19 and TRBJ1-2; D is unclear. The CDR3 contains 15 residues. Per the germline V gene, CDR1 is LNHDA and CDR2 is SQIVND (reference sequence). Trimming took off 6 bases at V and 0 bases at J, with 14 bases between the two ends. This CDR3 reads CASSTPGVANYGYTF. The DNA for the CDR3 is TGTGCCAGTAGCACCCCGGGAGTAGCTAACTATGGCTACACCTTC.

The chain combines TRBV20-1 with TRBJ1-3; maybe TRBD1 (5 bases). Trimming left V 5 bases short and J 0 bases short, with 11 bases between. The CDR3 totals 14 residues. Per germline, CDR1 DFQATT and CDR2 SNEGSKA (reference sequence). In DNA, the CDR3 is TGCAGTGCTCTTACAGGTTCCTCTGGAAACACCATATATTTT. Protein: CSALTGSSGNTIYF.

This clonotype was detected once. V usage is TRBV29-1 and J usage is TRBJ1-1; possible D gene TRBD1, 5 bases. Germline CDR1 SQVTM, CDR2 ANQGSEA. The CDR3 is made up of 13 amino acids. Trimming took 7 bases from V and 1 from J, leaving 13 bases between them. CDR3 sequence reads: CSATHGGNTEAFF. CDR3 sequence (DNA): TGCAGCGCCACCCACGGGGGGAACACTGAAGCTTTCTTT.

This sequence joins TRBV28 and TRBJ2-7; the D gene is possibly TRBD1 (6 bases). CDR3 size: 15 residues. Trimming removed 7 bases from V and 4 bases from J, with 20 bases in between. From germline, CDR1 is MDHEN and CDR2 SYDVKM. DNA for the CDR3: TGTGCCAGCATCCCGATCCGGCCGACAGGTTACGAGCAGTACTTC. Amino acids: CASIPIRPTGYEQYF.

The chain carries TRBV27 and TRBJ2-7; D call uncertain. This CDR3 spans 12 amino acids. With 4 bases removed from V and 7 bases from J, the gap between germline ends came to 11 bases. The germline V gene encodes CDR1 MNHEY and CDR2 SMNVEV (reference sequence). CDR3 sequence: CASSSRSREQYF. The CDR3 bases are TGTGCCAGCAGTTCCCGTTCCCGTGAGCAGTACTTC.

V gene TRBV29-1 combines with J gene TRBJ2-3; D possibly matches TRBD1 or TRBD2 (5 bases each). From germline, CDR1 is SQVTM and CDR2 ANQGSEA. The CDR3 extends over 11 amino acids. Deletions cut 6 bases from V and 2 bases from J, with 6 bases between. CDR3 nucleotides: TGCAGCGTCGGGACCACAGATACGCAGTATTTT. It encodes CSVGTTDTQYF.

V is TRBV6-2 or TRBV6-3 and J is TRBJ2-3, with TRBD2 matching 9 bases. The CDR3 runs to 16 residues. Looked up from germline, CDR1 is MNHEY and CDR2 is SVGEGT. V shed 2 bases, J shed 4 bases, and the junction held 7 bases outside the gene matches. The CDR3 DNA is TGTGCCAGCAGTTACGGATTAGCGGGGGCGTCAGATACGCAGTATTTT. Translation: CASSYGLAGASDTQYF.

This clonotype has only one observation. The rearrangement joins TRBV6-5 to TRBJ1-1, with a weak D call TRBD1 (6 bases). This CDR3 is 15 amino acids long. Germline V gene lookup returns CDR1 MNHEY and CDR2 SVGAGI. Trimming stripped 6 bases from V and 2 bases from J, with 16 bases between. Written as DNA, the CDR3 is TGTGCCAGCAGGCGTACCGGGACAATCAACACTGAAGCTTTCTTT. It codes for CASRRTGTINTEAFF.

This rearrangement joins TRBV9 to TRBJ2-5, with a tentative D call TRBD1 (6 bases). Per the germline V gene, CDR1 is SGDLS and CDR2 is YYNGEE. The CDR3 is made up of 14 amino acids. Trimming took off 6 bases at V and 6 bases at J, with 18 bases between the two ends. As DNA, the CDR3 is TGTGCCAGCACCCCTGGCCTAGGGGGAAAGACCCAGTACTTC. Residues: CASTPGLGGKTQYF.

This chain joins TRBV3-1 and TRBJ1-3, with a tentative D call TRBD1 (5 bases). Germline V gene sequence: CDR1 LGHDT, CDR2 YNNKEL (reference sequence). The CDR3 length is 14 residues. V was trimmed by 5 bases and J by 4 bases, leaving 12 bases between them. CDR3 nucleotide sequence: TGTGCCAGCAGCTACGGGACGGGAGGAAACACCATATATTTT. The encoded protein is CASSYGTGGNTIYF.

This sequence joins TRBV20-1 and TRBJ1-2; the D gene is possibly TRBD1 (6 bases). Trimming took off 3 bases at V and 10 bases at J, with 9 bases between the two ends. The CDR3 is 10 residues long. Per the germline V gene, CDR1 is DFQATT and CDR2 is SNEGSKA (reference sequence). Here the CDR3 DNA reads TGCAGTGCTAGTAACAGGGACTACACCTTC. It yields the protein CSASNRDYTF.

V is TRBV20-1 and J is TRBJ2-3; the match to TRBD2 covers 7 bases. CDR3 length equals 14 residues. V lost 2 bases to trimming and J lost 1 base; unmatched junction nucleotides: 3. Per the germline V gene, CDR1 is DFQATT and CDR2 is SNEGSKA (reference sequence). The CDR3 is CSARRSGGTDTQYF. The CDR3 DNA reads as TGCAGTGCTAGACGAAGCGGGGGCACAGATACGCAGTATTTT.

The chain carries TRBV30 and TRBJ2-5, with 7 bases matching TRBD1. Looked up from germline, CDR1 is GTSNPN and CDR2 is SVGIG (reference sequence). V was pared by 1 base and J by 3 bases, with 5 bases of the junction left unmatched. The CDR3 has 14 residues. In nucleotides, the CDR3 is TGTGCCTGGAGTGGGGCCGGGACAGAAGAGACCCAGTACTTC. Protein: CAWSGAGTEETQYF.

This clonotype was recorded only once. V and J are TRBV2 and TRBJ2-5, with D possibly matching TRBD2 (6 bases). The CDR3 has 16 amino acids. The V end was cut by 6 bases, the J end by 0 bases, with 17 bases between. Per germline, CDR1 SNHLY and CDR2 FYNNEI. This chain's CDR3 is CASRPGGAGYQETQYF. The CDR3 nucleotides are TGTGCCAGCAGACCCGGTGGGGCGGGGTACCAAGAGACCCAGTACTTC.

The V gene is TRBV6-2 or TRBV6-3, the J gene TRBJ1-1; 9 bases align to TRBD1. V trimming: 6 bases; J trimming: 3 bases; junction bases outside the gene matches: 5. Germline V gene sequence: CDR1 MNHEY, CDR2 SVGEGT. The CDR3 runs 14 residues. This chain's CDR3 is CASRRQGGYTEAFF. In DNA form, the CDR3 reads TGTGCCAGCAGACGACAGGGGGGGTACACTGAAGCTTTCTTT.

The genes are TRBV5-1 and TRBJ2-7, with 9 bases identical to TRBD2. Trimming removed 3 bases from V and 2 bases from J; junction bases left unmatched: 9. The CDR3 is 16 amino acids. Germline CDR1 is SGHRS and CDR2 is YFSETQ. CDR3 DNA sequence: TGCGCCAGCAGCTCGCCCGGGGCGGGAGGGCCCTACGAGCAGTACTTC. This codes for CASSSPGAGGPYEQYF.